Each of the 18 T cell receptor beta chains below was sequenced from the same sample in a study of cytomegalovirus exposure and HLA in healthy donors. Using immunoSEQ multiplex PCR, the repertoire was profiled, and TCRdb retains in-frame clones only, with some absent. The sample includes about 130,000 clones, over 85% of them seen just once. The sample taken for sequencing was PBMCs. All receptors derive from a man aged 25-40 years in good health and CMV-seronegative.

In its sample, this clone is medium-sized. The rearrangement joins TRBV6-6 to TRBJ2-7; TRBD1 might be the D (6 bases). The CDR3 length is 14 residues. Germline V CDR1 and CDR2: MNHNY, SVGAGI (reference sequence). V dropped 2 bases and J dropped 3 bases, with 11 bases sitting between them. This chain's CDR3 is CASSYRDNLYEQYF. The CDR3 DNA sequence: TGTGCCAGCAGTTACCGGGACAACCTCTACGAGCAGTACTTC.

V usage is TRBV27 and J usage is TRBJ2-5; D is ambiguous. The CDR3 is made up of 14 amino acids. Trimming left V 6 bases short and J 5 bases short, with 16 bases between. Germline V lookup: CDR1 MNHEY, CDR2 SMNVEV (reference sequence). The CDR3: CASRSNSSWETQYF. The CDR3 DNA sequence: TGTGCCAGCAGAAGCAACAGCTCGTGGGAGACCCAGTACTTC.

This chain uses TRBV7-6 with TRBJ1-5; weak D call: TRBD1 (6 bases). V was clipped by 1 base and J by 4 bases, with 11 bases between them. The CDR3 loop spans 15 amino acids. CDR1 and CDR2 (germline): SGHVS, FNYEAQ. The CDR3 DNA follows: TGTGCCAGCAGCTTAGAGGCAGGGGAAAATCAGCCCCAGCATTTT. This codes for CASSLEAGENQPQHF.

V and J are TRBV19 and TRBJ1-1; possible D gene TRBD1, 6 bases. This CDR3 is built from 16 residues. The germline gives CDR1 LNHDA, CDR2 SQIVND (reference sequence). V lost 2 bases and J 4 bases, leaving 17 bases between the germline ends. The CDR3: CASSISGEGGFTEAFF. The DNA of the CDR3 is TGTGCCAGTAGTATATCCGGGGAGGGGGGATTCACTGAAGCTTTCTTT.

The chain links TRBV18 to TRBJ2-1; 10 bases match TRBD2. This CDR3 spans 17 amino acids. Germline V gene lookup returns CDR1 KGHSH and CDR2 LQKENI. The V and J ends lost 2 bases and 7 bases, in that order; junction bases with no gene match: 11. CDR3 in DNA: TGTGCCAGCTCACCAAGTTCGCAGCGGGGGGGCAGGAATGAGCAGTTCTTC. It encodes CASSPSSQRGGRNEQFF.

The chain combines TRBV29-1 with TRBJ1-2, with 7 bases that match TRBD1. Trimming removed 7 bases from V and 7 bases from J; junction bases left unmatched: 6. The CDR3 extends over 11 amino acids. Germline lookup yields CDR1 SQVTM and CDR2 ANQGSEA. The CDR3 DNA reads TGCAGCGCACGGGACAGTCGTGGCTACACCTTC. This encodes CSARDSRGYTF. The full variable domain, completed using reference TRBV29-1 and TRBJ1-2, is SAVISQKPSRDICQRGTSLTIQCQVDSQVTMMFWYRQQPGQSLTLIATANQGSEATYESGFVIDKFPISRPNLTFSTLTVSNMSPEDSSIYLCSARDSRGYTFGSGTRLTVV.

This CDR3 reads CASSLDSGYYNEQFF. The CDR3 nucleotides read TGTGCCAGCAGCTTAGATAGCGGGTACTACAATGAGCAGTTCTTC. The chain couples TRBV13 to TRBJ2-1, with 7 nucleotides matching TRBD2. This CDR3 contains 15 residues. Germline V gene data show CDR1 as PRHDT and CDR2 as FYEKMQ (reference sequence). The V gene end was trimmed by 1 base and the J gene end by 3 bases; junction bases not matched to a gene: 3. The entire variable domain, with the rest obtained from reference TRBV13 and TRBJ2-1, is as follows: AAGVIQSPRHLIKEKRETATLKCYPIPRHDTVYWYQQGPGQDPQFLISFYEKMQSDKGSIPDRFSAQQFSDYHSELNMSSLELGDSALYFCASSLDSGYYNEQFFGPGTRLTVL.

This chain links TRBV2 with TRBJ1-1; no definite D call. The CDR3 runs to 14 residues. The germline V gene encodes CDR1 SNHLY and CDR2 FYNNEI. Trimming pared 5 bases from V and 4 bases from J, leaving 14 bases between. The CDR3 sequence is CASSLEVSATEAFF. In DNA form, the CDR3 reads TGTGCCAGCAGTCTTGAGGTGAGCGCCACTGAAGCTTTCTTT.

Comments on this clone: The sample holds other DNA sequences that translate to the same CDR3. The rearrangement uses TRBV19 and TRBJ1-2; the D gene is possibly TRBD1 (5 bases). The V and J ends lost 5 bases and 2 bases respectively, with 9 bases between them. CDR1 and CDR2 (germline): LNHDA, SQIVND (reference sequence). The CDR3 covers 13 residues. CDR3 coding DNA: TGTGCCAGTAGTCCCGGGGGAAACTATGGCTACACCTTC. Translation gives CASSPGGNYGYTF.

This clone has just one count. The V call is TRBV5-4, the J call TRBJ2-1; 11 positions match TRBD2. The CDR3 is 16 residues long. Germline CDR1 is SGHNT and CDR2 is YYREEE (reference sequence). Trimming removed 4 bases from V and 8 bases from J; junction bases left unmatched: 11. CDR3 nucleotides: TGTGCCAGCAGCGTCCTAGTTAGCGGGGGGGTCGATGAGCAGTTCTTC. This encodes CASSVLVSGGVDEQFF. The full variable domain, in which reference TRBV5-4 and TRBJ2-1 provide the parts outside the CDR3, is ETGVTQSPTHLIKTRGQQVTLRCSSQSGHNTVSWYQQALGQGPQFIFQYYREEENGRGNFPPRFSGLQFPNYSSELNVNALELDDSALYLCASSVLVSGGVDEQFFGPGTRLTVL.

CDR3: CASLLGRGNYGYTF. The CDR3 DNA reads as TGTGCCAGCCTCCTTGGCAGGGGCAACTATGGCTACACCTTC. V is TRBV28 and J is TRBJ1-2; D is possibly TRBD1 (6 bases). Looked up from germline, CDR1 is MDHEN and CDR2 is SYDVKM. There are 14 residues in the CDR3. Trimming left V 8 bases short and J 2 bases short, with 15 bases between.

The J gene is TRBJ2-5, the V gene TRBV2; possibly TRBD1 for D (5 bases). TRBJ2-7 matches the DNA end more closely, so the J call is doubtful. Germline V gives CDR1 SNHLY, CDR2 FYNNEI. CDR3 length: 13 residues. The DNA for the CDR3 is TGTGCCAGCAGTGGACAGAGGAATTACGAGCAGTACTTC. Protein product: CASSGQRNYEQYF.

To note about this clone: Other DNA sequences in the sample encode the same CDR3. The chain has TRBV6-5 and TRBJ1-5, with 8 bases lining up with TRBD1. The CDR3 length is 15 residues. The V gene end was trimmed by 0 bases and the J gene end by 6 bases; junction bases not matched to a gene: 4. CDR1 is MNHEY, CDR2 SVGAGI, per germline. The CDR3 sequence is CASSYSGQGSQPQHF. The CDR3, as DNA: TGTGCCAGCAGTTACTCCGGACAGGGCAGTCAGCCCCAGCATTTT.

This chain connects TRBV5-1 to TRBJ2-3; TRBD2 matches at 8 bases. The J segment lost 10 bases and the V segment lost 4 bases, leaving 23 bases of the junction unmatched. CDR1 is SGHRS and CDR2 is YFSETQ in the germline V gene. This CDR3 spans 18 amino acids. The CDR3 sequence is CASSTGWFSGGAMVAQYF. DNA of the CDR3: TGCGCCAGCAGCACGGGATGGTTCTCGGGGGGGGCGATGGTGGCGCAGTATTTT. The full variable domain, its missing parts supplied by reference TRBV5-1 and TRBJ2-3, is KAGVTQTPRYLIKTRGQQVTLSCSPISGHRSVSWYQQTPGQGLQFLFEYFSETQRNKGNFPGRFSGRQFSNSRSEMNVSTLELGDSALYLCASSTGWFSGGAMVAQYFGPGTRLTVL.

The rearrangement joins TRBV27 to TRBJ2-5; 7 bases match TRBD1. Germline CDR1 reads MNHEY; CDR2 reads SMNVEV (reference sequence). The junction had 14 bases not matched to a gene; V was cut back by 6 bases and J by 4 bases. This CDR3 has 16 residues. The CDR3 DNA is TGTGCCAGCAGCGACTCACAGGGGCCTTTAGGAGAGACCCAGTACTTC. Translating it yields CASSDSQGPLGETQYF.

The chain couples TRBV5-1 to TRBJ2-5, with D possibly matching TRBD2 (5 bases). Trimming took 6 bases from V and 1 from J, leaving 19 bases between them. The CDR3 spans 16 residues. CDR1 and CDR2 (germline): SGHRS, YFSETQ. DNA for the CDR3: TGCGCCAGCACTACAAGGAGGACTGACGGCCAAGAGACCCAGTACTTC. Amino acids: CASTTRRTDGQETQYF.

In DNA form, the CDR3 reads TGTGCCAGCTCACCAATGGTGGGACAGGGTTATGGCGAGCAGTACTTC. It encodes CASSPMVGQGYGEQYF. The chain is built from TRBV18 and TRBJ2-7, with 9 nucleotides matching TRBD1. CDR1 is KGHSH and CDR2 is LQKENI in the germline V gene. Trimming took 2 bases from V and 6 from J; bases not matched to a gene: 11. The CDR3 totals 16 residues.

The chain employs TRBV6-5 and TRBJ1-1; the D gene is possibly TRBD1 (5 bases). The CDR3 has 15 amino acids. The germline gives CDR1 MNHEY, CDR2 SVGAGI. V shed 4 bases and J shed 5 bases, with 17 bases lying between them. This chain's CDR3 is CASSSDQFYRTEAFF. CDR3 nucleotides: TGTGCCAGCAGTTCCGACCAATTTTACAGGACTGAAGCTTTCTTT.